One sample yielded the 14 T cell receptor beta chains listed below, sequenced in a study of blood T cell repertoires in COVID-19. The method was immunoSEQ multiplex PCR; TCRdb's version includes in-frame clones alone and lacks a portion of them. The sample holds tens of thousands of clones, 70% to 90% seen once. Sample: peripheral blood. Receptor source: a human donor in a cohort sampled during active COVID-19.

J is TRBJ2-1 and V is TRBV4-1; D is perhaps TRBD1 (6 bases). The length of the CDR3 is 13 residues. The V and J ends lost 4 bases and 6 bases respectively, with 10 bases between them. From germline, CDR1 is MGHRA and CDR2 YSYEKL. The CDR3 DNA sequence: TGCGCCAGCAGCCTGGTAGGGGGCAATGAGCAGTTCTTC. Translation: CASSLVGGNEQFF.

This clone was counted between two and nine times. This sequence joins TRBV9 and TRBJ2-1; TRBD2 is a possible D gene (7 bases). The V and J ends lost 4 bases and 8 bases respectively, with 16 bases between them. Germline V gene sequence: CDR1 SGDLS, CDR2 YYNGEE. There are 14 residues in the CDR3. DNA of the CDR3: TGTGCCAGCAGCCTTAAGGGGGGGGCCGATGAGCAGTTCTTC. This gives the protein CASSLKGGADEQFF.

The chain uses TRBV7-9 and TRBJ2-2; TRBD2 aligns across 7 bases. V shed 4 bases and J 5 bases; nucleotides not matched to a gene: 7. This CDR3 is built from 15 residues. Germline V lookup: CDR1 SEHNR, CDR2 FQNEAQ (reference sequence). Written as DNA, the CDR3 is TGTGCCAGCAGCTCCCAGCGGGAAGGAACCGGGGAGCTGTTTTTT. Amino acids: CASSSQREGTGELFF.

The chain joins TRBV9 to TRBJ1-2, with D tentatively TRBD1 (6 bases). Per the germline V gene, CDR1 is SGDLS and CDR2 is YYNGEE. V shed 0 bases and J shed 4 bases, with 13 bases lying between them. The CDR3 consists of 15 residues. The CDR3, as DNA: TGTGCCAGCAGCGTAGATATCGGACAGAGCTATGGCTACACCTTC. This gives the protein CASSVDIGQSYGYTF.

This clone was counted once. The rearrangement links TRBV2 to TRBJ1-5; 8 bases are a match to TRBD1. This CDR3 region has 14 residues. Per the germline V gene, CDR1 is SNHLY and CDR2 is FYNNEI. J lost 6 bases, V lost 8 bases, and 9 bases had no gene match. CDR3 DNA: TGTGCCAGCTCCGTCAGGGGGCTCGGTCAGCCCCAGCATTTT. The encoded protein is CASSVRGLGQPQHF.

This chain connects TRBV9 to TRBJ2-7, with a tentative D call TRBD2 (5 bases). CDR1 is SGDLS, CDR2 YYNGEE, per germline. Deletions cut 0 bases from V and 4 bases from J, with 11 bases between. The CDR3 spans 14 residues. The CDR3 DNA reads TGTGCCAGCAGCGTAGATTCCGCGGGTTACGAGCAGTACTTC. It is translated as CASSVDSAGYEQYF.

This clone is medium-sized. The chain couples TRBV9 to TRBJ1-4; TRBD1 matches at 11 bases. This CDR3 is built from 15 residues. The germline V gene encodes CDR1 SGDLS and CDR2 YYNGEE. V dropped 0 bases and J dropped 7; count of bases not matched to a gene: 2. CDR3 residues: CASSVEGTGGEKLFF. In nucleotides, the CDR3 is TGTGCCAGCAGCGTAGAGGGGACAGGGGGTGAAAAACTGTTTTTT.

V and J are TRBV5-1 and TRBJ1-6, with unresolved D. Germline CDR1 SGHRS, CDR2 YFSETQ. Trimming removed 3 bases from V and 8 bases from J, with 18 bases in between. This CDR3 has 16 amino acids. CDR3 nucleotide sequence: TGCGCCAGCAGCTGGGCGGGAACGGGAGGTGATTCACCCCTCCACTTT. Residues: CASSWAGTGGDSPLHF.

The rearrangement uses TRBV27 and TRBJ1-2; unclear D gene. Trimming removed 6 bases from V and 6 bases from J, with 14 bases in between. This CDR3 has 13 residues. Germline V lookup: CDR1 MNHEY, CDR2 SMNVEV (reference sequence). CDR3 in amino acids: CASSYKGVDGYTF. CDR3 DNA: TGTGCCAGCAGCTATAAGGGAGTGGATGGCTACACCTTC.

J is TRBJ2-2 and V is TRBV24-1; no clear D. This CDR3 has 14 residues. Germline CDR1 reads KGHDR; CDR2 reads SFDVKD. Trimming removed 4 bases from V and 6 bases from J, with 11 bases in between. The CDR3 region has the DNA TGTGCCACCAGTGACCCCTCTACGGCCGGGGAGCTGTTTTTT. It specifies CATSDPSTAGELFF.

This chain joins TRBV29-1 and TRBJ2-3; 7 nucleotides agree with TRBD2. The CDR3 spans 14 residues. CDR1 is SQVTM, CDR2 ANQGSEA, per germline. Germline trimming cut 8 bases from V and 0 bases from J; bases unmatched to any gene: 8. The CDR3, as DNA: TGCAGCTCCCTGGTTAGCGGGAGCACAGATACGCAGTATTTT. Its protein product is CSSLVSGSTDTQYF.

This sequence joins TRBV6-6 and TRBJ2-5; D is possibly TRBD1 (5 bases). Between the trimmed V and J ends, which lost 6 bases and 1 base, there was a span of 15 bases. The CDR3 contains 15 residues. Germline CDR1 and CDR2: MNHNY and SVGAGI (reference sequence). The CDR3 is CASSLITGSQETQYF. CDR3 bases: TGTGCCAGCAGCCTAATTACAGGTAGCCAAGAGACCCAGTACTTC.

This chain connects TRBV5-4 to TRBJ1-1; D unclear. This CDR3 spans 15 amino acids. Trimming took 0 bases from V and 4 from J, leaving 13 bases between them. Germline CDR1 and CDR2: SGHNT and YYREEE (reference sequence). The CDR3 DNA sequence: TGTGCCAGCAGCTTGGCGGCCTTAAGGAGCACTGAAGCTTTCTTT. It yields the protein CASSLAALRSTEAFF.

The V call is TRBV28, the J call TRBJ2-2; D not resolved. Trimming removed 8 bases at V and 4 bases at J, with 11 bases between. The CDR3 runs to 13 residues. Germline V gives CDR1 MDHEN, CDR2 SYDVKM. The CDR3 nucleotides read TGTGCCAGCTTCCAGGCAGGCACCGGGGAGCTGTTTTTT. As protein: CASFQAGTGELFF.